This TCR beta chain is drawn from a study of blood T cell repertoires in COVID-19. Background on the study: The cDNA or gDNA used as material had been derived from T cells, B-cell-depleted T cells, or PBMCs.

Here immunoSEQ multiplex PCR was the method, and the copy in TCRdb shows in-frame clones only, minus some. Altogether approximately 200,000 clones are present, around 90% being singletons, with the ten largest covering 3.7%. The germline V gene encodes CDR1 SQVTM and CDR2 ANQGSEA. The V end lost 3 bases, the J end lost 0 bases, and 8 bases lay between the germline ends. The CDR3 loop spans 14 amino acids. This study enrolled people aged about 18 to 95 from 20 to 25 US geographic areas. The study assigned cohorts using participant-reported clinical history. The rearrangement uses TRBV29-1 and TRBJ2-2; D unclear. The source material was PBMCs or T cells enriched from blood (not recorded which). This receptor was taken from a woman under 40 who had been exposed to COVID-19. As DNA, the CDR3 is TGCAGCGTTGACGGCGGAACGAACACCGGGGAGCTGTTTTTT. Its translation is CSVDGGTNTGELFF.